The rows below give T cell receptor beta chains drawn from one sample of a study of shared clonotypes between healthy human individuals. This table comes from immunoSEQ multiplex PCR, and its TCRdb copy is limited to in-frame clones, with some not included. The table records 550,000 to 800,000 clones, 90% of them present only once. Sequencing was carried out using memory CD8+ T cells from PBMCs. These TCRs come from a man aged 18-30 years in good health. Some clones in this sample may be carry-over from other donors' samples. CDR3s include the opening cysteine and the closing phenylalanine or tryptophan. The D gene is left open where the match is weak. A row's size may be missing; if present it is once, few, many or a size class.

DNA,CDR3,J,D,V,size
TGTGCCAGCAGCGGGGTAAACCGGGACAGCCCCTACGAGCAGTACTTC,CASSGVNRDSPYEQYF,TRBJ2-7,TRBD1,TRBV9,-
TGTGCCAGCAGCCCGGACAGGGTGATAACTAATGAAAAACTGTTTTTT,CASSPDRVITNEKLFF,TRBJ1-4,TRBD1,TRBV13,-
TGCGCCAGCAGCCCGCGGGTTCAGAACCAAGAGACCCAGTACTTC,CASSPRVQNQETQYF,TRBJ2-5,-,TRBV4-1,-
TGCGCCAGCAGCCAAGGGTTCCGAATCTCCTACAATGAGCAGTTCTTC,CASSQGFRISYNEQFF,TRBJ2-1,-,TRBV4-3,-
TGTGCCATCAGAGGGACTAGCGACGGGTACTACAATGAGCAGTTCTTC,CAIRGTSDGYYNEQFF,TRBJ2-1,TRBD2,TRBV10-3,-
TGTGCCAGCAGCCGTGGACGGACAGCCACCGGGGAGCTGTTTTTT,CASSRGRTATGELFF,TRBJ2-2,-,TRBV6-5,-
TGTGCCAGCAGGGACACCGGGACGTTGTCCCAGCATTTT,CASRDTGTLSQHF,TRBJ1-5,-,TRBV27,-
TGTGCCAGCAGTTCCCCCCGACAGGGGTTCTACGAGCAGTACTTC,CASSSPRQGFYEQYF,TRBJ2-7,TRBD1,TRBV27,-
TGTGCCAGCAGTCCCTGGACAGGGGGATACGAGCAGTACTTC,CASSPWTGGYEQYF,TRBJ2-7,TRBD1,TRBV27,-
TGTGCCAGCAGCGTAACCGGGACAGAATGGGATACGCAGTATTTT,CASSVTGTEWDTQYF,TRBJ2-3,TRBD1,TRBV7-9,-
TGTGCCAGCAGCTCCCCCGACGGGTACGAGCAGTACTTC,CASSSPDGYEQYF,TRBJ2-7,-,TRBV7-9,-
TGTGCCAGCAGTGACAACTCTGGAAACACCATATATTTT,CASSDNSGNTIYF,TRBJ1-3,-,TRBV6-1,-
TGTGCCAGCAGCGGCGGGGGGGCCCCAGATACGCAGTATTTT,CASSGGGAPDTQYF,TRBJ2-3,TRBD2,TRBV2,-
TGTGCCAGCAGGGCCGGGATTACCAGCACAGATACGCAGTATTTT,CASRAGITSTDTQYF,TRBJ2-3,-,TRBV7-8,-
TGTGCCAGCAGTGAAGTGGGAGGGAGCTCCTACGAGCAGTACTTC,CASSEVGGSSYEQYF,TRBJ2-7,TRBD2,TRBV6-1,-
TGTGCCAGCAGCCTAGTGGCGGGGTCCTACAATGAGCAGTTCTTC,CASSLVAGSYNEQFF,TRBJ2-1,-,TRBV7-9,-
TGCGCCAGCGAGGACAGTTGGGAGCAGTTCTTC,CASEDSWEQFF,TRBJ2-1,-,TRBV5-1,-
TGTGCCAGCAGCGCCAGGGGCACTAACTATGGCTACACCTTC,CASSARGTNYGYTF,TRBJ1-2,-,TRBV7-2,-
TGTGCCAGCAGCTTAGGCGGTTATAACGAGCAGTACTTC,CASSLGGYNEQYF,TRBJ2-7,-,TRBV7-9,-
TGCAGCGTTGGGTCGGAGAACACTGAAGCTTTCTTT,CSVGSENTEAFF,TRBJ1-1,-,TRBV29-1,few
TGTGCCAGCAGTTTATATCGGGCGAGCTCCTACAATGAGCAGTTCTTC,CASSLYRASSYNEQFF,TRBJ2-1,-,TRBV28,-
TGTGCCAGCATCGGGGCGGGAGGAGAGCTGTTTTTT,CASIGAGGELFF,TRBJ2-2,TRBD2,TRBV2,-
TGCAGCGGACGGACAGGGCGGAACACTGAAGCTTTCTTT,CSGRTGRNTEAFF,TRBJ1-1,TRBD1,TRBV29-1,many
TGTGCCAGCAGCTCCACGGACCTCGTTATAGGGCCCTATGGCTACACCTTC,CASSSTDLVIGPYGYTF,TRBJ1-2,-,TRBV7-9,many
TGTGCCAGCAGCCCGGCGGGACTATGGGTCTACGAGCAGTACTTC,CASSPAGLWVYEQYF,TRBJ2-7,TRBD2,TRBV14,-
TGTGCCAGCAGCTTAGATCTTAGGAACACTGAAGCTTTCTTT,CASSLDLRNTEAFF,TRBJ1-1,-,TRBV7-9,-
TGTGCCAGCAGTCAGACAGGGGCGGGCACCGGGGAGCTGTTTTTT,CASSQTGAGTGELFF,TRBJ2-2,TRBD1,TRBV27,-
TGTGCCAGCTCACCCCCACAGACGAACACTGAAGCTTTCTTT,CASSPPQTNTEAFF,TRBJ1-1,-,TRBV18,few